A single sample is the source of the 2 T cell receptor beta chains below, sequenced in a study of regulatory T cells in long-lasting Graves disease. With iRepertoire HTBI primers and Arm-PCR of CDR3 regions, TCR beta libraries were built. A single record per CDR3 protein comes from TCRdb applying MiXCR to the multiplex PCR reads. Of 300,000 to 500,000 distinct CDR3 sequences detected, around 21% appear once; the ten largest clones hold less than 25%. The sample's time point: persistent/refractory GD, antithyroid drugs over 5 years with positive TRAb. PBMC-derived RNA was used for the TCR library. Sequenced here: peripheral blood mononuclear cells (PBMCs), sampled when the disease was refractory, from a patient treated with antithyroid drugs. These receptor sequences come from a female donor with Graves disease.

The V gene is TRBV20-1, the J gene TRBJ1-6, with D maybe TRBD1 (5 bases). With 5 bases removed from V and 5 bases from J, the gap between germline ends came to 13 bases. CDR1 DFQATT and CDR2 SNEGSKA come from the germline V gene (reference sequence). The CDR3 runs to 14 residues. The CDR3 bases are TGCAGTGCTGTAGGGACGGCCGATAATTCACCCCTCCACTTT. Amino acid sequence: CSAVGTADNSPLHF.

This clonotype was observed at least ten times. This chain connects TRBV11-2 to TRBJ2-5; tentative D call: TRBD2 (6 bases). V lost 2 bases to trimming and J lost 2 bases, with 15 bases between them. CDR1 and CDR2 (germline): SGHAT, FQNNGV. The CDR3 extends over 16 amino acids. CDR3 DNA: TGTGCCAGCAGCTTAAGGGGTCTAGCGACTCAAGAGACCCAGTACTTC. It yields the protein CASSLRGLATQETQYF.